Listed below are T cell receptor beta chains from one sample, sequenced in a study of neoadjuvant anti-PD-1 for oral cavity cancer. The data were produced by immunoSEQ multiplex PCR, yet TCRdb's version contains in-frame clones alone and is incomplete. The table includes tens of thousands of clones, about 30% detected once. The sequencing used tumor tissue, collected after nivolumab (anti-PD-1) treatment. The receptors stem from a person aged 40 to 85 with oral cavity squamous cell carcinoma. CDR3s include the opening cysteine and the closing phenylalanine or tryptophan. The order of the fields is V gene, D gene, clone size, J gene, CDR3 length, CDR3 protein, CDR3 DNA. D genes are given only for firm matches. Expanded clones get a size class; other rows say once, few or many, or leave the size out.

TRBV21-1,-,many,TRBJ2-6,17,CTTGARGGSSGANVLTF,TGTACCACCGGGGCGAGAGGGGGGAGCTCTGGGGCCAACGTCCTGACTTTC
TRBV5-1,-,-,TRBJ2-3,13,CASSQGGGDTQYF,TGCGCCAGCAGCCAAGGGGGAGGAGATACGCAGTATTTT
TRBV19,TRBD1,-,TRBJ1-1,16,CASSIVPGGRNTEAFF,TGTGCCAGTAGTATAGTGCCAGGGGGACGCAACACTGAAGCTTTCTTT
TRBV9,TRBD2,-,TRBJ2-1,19,CASSFSAGRIRGSYNEQFF,TGTGCCAGCAGCTTTTCAGCGGGGAGGATAAGGGGCTCCTACAATGAGCAGTTCTTC
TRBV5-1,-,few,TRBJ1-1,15,CASSFDGLWNTEAFF,TGCGCCAGCAGCTTTGACGGGTTGTGGAACACTGAAGCTTTCTTT
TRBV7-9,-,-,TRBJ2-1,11,CASSKNNEQFF,TGTGCCAGCAGTAAAAACAATGAGCAGTTCTTC
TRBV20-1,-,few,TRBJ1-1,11,CSLLGNTEAFF,TGCAGCCTACTAGGGAACACTGAAGCTTTCTTT
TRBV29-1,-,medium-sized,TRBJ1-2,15,CSVDLSWQGYYGYTF,TGCAGCGTCGACCTCTCTTGGCAGGGCTACTATGGCTACACCTTC
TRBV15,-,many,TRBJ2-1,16,CATSRGRGKSYNEQFF,TGTGCCACCAGCAGAGGGCGCGGGAAGTCCTACAATGAGCAGTTCTTC
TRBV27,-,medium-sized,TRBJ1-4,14,CASRTQGLGEKLFF,TGTGCCAGCAGGACACAGGGCTTGGGCGAAAAACTGTTTTTT
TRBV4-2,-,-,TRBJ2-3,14,CASSQVLFLDTQYF,TGTGCCAGCAGCCAAGTGTTGTTCCTAGATACGCAGTATTTT
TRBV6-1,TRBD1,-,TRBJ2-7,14,CASSLQGAGYEQYF,TGTGCCAGCAGTCTACAGGGGGCAGGATACGAGCAGTACTTC
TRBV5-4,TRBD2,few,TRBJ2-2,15,CASSRGSGNTGELFF,TGTGCCAGCAGCCGCGGGAGCGGGAACACCGGGGAGCTGTTTTTT
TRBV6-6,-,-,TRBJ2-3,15,CASSYEARDPDTQYF,TGTGCCAGCAGTTACGAGGCGAGGGACCCAGATACGCAGTATTTT
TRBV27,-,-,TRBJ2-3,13,CASSFGATDTQYF,TGTGCCAGCAGTTTCGGGGCCACAGATACGCAGTATTTT
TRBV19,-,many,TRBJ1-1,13,CASSMGVGTEAFF,TGTGCCAGTAGTATGGGGGTCGGCACTGAAGCTTTCTTT
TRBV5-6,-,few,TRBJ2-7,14,CASSTLRYGHEQYF,TGTGCCAGCAGCACACTTCGGTACGGGCACGAGCAGTACTTC
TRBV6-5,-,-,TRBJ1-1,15,CASSDRGRGNTEAFF,TGTGCCAGCTCGGACCGGGGCAGGGGGAACACTGAAGCTTTCTTT
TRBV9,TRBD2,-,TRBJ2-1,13,CASSVSSGSFQFF,TGTGCCAGCAGCGTATCTAGCGGGAGCTTTCAGTTCTTC
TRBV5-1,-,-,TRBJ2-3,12,CASSPRVDTQYF,TGCGCCAGCAGCCCCCGAGTAGATACGCAGTATTTT
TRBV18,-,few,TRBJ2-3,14,CASSRAGATDTQYF,TGTGCCAGCTCACGGGCAGGGGCCACAGATACGCAGTATTTT
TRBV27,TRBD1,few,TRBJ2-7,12,CVIGTASYEQYF,TGTGTAATCGGGACAGCGTCCTACGAGCAGTACTTC
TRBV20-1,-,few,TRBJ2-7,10,CSAGNYEQYF,TGCAGTGCTGGAAACTACGAGCAGTACTTC
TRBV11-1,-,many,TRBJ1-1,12,CASSLGDPLRFF,TGTGCCAGCAGCTTGGGAGACCCCCTTAGGTTCTTT
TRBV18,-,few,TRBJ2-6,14,CASSPRSGANVLTF,TGTGCCAGCTCCCCCCGGTCTGGGGCCAACGTCCTGACTTTC
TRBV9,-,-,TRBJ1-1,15,CASSSTRGWNTEAFF,TGTGCCAGCAGCTCCACGAGGGGATGGAACACTGAAGCTTTCTTT
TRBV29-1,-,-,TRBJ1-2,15,CSVVRALEQGYGYTF,TGCAGCGTTGTCCGCGCCCTAGAACAGGGCTATGGCTACACCTTC
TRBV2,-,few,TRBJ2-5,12,CASNGGGETQYF,TGTGCCAGCAACGGGGGTGGGGAGACCCAGTACTTC
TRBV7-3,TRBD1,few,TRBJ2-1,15,CASSHAGTGRNEQFF,TGTGCCAGCAGTCACGCCGGGACAGGGCGCAATGAGCAGTTCTTC
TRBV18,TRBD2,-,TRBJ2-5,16,CASSPRLAGVGETQYF,TGTGCCAGCTCACCTCGCCTAGCGGGAGTCGGGGAGACCCAGTACTTC
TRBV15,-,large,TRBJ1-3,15,CATEDVMSSGNTIYF,TGTGCCACCGAGGACGTCATGAGCTCTGGAAACACCATATATTTT
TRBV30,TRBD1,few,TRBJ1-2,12,CAWGDRGQGYTF,TGTGCCTGGGGAGACAGGGGGCAGGGCTACACCTTC
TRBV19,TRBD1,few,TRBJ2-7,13,CASSGTVRYEQYF,TGTGCCAGTAGTGGGACAGTTCGCTACGAGCAGTACTTC
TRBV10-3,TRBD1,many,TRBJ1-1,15,CAISESGTGNTEAFF,TGTGCCATCAGTGAGTCCGGGACAGGGAACACTGAAGCTTTCTTT
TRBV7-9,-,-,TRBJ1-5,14,CASSLGGSYQPQHF,TGTGCCAGCAGCTTAGGAGGCAGCTATCAGCCCCAGCATTTT
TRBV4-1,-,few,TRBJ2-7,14,CASSHRQTSGEQYF,TGCGCCAGCAGCCACCGACAAACCTCCGGCGAGCAGTACTTC
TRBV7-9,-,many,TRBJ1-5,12,CASSRTAQPQHF,TGTGCCAGCAGCAGGACAGCTCAGCCCCAGCATTTT
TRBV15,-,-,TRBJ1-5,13,CATSLSNEAPQHF,TGTGCCACCAGCTTAAGCAACGAGGCGCCCCAGCATTTT
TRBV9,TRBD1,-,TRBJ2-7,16,CASSVEAGQGSYEQYF,TGTGCCAGCAGCGTAGAAGCGGGACAGGGGTCCTACGAGCAGTACTTC
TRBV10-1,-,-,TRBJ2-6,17,CASSDSGSSSGANVLTF,TGCGCCAGCAGTGATTCGGGCAGCAGCTCTGGGGCCAACGTCCTGACTTTC
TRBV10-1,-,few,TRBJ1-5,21,CASSESVRLQFRTQGNQPQHF,TGCGCCAGCAGTGAGTCCGTTCGGTTACAATTCCGAACACAGGGAAATCAGCCCCAGCATTTT